What follows describes a single T cell receptor beta chain. Per the original methods: Reference gene primer amplification gave nucleated cell count estimates. Using immunoSEQ multiplex PCR, the repertoire was profiled, and TCRdb retains in-frame clones only, with some absent. The V and J calls and clone size come from that table; D and trimming were worked out from the DNA. Among about 34,000 clones, approximately 81% were seen once, and the ten largest hold just over 3%. The record originates from a study of blood T cell repertoires in COVID-19. For the study at large: Spain, Italy and the United States supplied samples that represented acute and convalescent COVID-19. From T cells, B-cell-depleted T cells, or PBMCs came the material, which was cDNA or gDNA.

The junction had 4 bases not matched to a gene; V was cut back by 4 bases and J by 1 base. There are 14 residues in the CDR3. CDR1 SGDLS and CDR2 YYNGEE come from the germline V gene. Patients of the Seattle cohort, enrolled during active infection, were followed longitudinally. The rearrangement joins TRBV9 to TRBJ2-7; the match to TRBD1 covers 8 bases. Sequencing was performed on peripheral blood. The TCR originated in a man aged 65-85 years with COVID-19, enrolled during active disease. As DNA, the CDR3 is TGTGCCAGCAGCCCATGGACAGGGTCCTACGAGCAGTACTTC. Its protein product is CASSPWTGSYEQYF.